These T cell receptor beta chains were read from a single sample in a study of T-cell reconstitution after alpha-beta-depleted transplantation in children. MiXCR was run by TCRdb on the PCR reads, yielding one entry per CDR3 protein. The data hold more than 550,000 distinct CDR3 sequences, with 8% to 11% observed a single time. Sequenced material: PBMCs from the stem cell graft donor, taken from the stem cell graft. The receptors come from a human donor who donated a stem cell graft to a child with acute myeloid leukemia. The CDR3 runs from the conserved cysteine through the conserved F or W.

CSASRRAGDYEQYF | TRBV20-1 | 14 | TRBJ2-7
CASSLVVGSSGNTIYF | TRBV11-2 | 16 | TRBJ1-3
CASSLDGGLTEAFF | TRBV11-2 | 14 | TRBJ1-1
CASSLYGQGAFNEQFF | TRBV5-1 | 16 | TRBJ2-1
CASSPDRSSYNEQFF | TRBV7-6 | 15 | TRBJ2-1
CASSLAPGIYGYTF | TRBV12-3/TRBV12-4 | 14 | TRBJ1-2
CSASGDSLNYGYTF | TRBV20-1 | 14 | TRBJ1-2
CASRTSGGNTEAFF | TRBV6-5 | 14 | TRBJ1-1
CASSLDGNSPLHF | TRBV12-3/TRBV12-4 | 13 | TRBJ1-6
CASSSNRVAGYTF | TRBV7-2 | 13 | TRBJ1-2
CSARGGGRANTGELFF | TRBV20-1 | 16 | TRBJ2-2
CASSSTGFGYEQYF | TRBV28 | 14 | TRBJ2-7
CSVVGGANTGELFF | TRBV29-1 | 14 | TRBJ2-2
CASSFPGQQETQYF | TRBV7-6 | 14 | TRBJ2-5
CASSRGTDFNTGELFF | TRBV27 | 16 | TRBJ2-2
CASSSPGLMNTEAFF | TRBV5-6 | 15 | TRBJ1-1
CASRPLTSPRDEQYF | TRBV3-1 | 15 | TRBJ2-7
CASSQGGLGQYF | TRBV14 | 12 | TRBJ2-7
CSGVGQGVDYGYTF | TRBV20-1 | 14 | TRBJ1-2
CSVEEQNRETQYF | TRBV29-1 | 13 | TRBJ2-5
CASLGTGKFYNEQFF | TRBV19 | 15 | TRBJ2-1
CASSPSGGGSTGELFF | TRBV7-8 | 16 | TRBJ2-2